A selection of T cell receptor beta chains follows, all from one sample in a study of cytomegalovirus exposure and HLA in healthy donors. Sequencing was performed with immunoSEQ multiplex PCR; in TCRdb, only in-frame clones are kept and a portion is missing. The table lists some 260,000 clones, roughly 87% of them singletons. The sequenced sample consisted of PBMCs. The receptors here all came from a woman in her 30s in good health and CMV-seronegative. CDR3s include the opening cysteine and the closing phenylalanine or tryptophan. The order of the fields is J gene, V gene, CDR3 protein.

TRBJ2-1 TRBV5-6 CASSFLSESYNEQFF
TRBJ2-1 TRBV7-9 CASSLVVSGGNEQFF
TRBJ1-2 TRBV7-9 CASSSDRDYTF
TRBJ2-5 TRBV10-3 CAISETQETQYF
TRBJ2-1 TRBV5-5 CASSPISGSSYNEQFF
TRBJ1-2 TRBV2 CASTGDRDVGYTF
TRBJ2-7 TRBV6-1 CASSALGQGAEQYF
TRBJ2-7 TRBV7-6 CASSLVQGAVNEQYF
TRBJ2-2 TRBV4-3 CASSQDVLVSPNTGELFF
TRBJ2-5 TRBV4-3 CASSQDRAGYIETQYF
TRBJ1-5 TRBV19 CASSIETGRVQPQHF
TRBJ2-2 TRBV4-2 CASSRVAGGPTGELFF
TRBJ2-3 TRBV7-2 CASSLAAAGGGSTDTQYF
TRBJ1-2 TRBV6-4 CASRGALSGGYTF
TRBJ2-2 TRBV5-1 CASSADRGYGELFF
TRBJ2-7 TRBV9 CASSVGPNYEQYF
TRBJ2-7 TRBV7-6 CASSRAGSDEQYF
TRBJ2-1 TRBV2 CASSPKSSMVNNEQFF
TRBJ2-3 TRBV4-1 CASSLSHRGTDTQYF
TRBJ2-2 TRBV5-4 CASSLASRNTGELFF
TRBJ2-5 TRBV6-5 CASRSLETQYF
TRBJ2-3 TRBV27 CASSLSSLAGSTDTQYF
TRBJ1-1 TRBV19 CASSILKGMNTEAFF
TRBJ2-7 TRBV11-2 CASSLDSYEQYF
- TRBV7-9 CASSLPRGEQYF
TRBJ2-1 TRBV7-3 CASSSGTSGLDEQFF
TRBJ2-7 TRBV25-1 CASSERFSGGEQYF
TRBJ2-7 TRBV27 CASSLSGQNYEQYF
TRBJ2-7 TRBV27 CASSPGGGGYEQYF
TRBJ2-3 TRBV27 CASLGGPYTDTQYF
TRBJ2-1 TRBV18 CASSPRLAATGNEQFF
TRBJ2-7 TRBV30 CAWSPRYRDRGYEQYF
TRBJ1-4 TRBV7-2 CASSLGGQGEKLFF
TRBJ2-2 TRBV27 CASSPRIFLNTGELFF
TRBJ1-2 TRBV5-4 CASSFRAVGYGYTF
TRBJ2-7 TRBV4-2 CASSQLTGVQYF
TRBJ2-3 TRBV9 CASTPGASGSTDTQYF
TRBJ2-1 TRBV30 CAWGGQARISSYNEQFF
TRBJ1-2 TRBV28 CASSSGQGALGYTF
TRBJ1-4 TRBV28 CASSFLGGREKLFF
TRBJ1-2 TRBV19 CASLADGYGYTF
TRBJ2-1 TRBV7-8 CASSSWSASSYNEQFF
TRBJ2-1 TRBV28 CASSSIAGGPYEQFF
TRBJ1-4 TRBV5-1 CASSRANGEKLFF
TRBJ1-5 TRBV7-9 CASSLTENQPQHF